A selection of T cell receptor beta chains follows, all from one sample in a study of blood T cells in healthy people across ages. TCRdb re-analysed the 5' RACE reads in MiXCR, keeping a single row per CDR3 protein. The sample consists of 1.5 million to 2 million distinct CDR3 sequences, roughly 30% of them appearing once. The sequenced sample was blood. The receptors derive from a woman under 40 in good health. Each CDR3 is given with its conserved first and last residue. The D gene is left open where the match is weak. The size entry is marked missing in some rows and otherwise reads once, few, many or a size class.

>few|TRBJ2-7|TRBV5-1|TRBD2
CASSLATGLLYEQYF
TGCGCCAGCAGCTTGGCCACGGGACTACTCTACGAGCAGTACTTC
>NA|TRBJ2-4|TRBV20-1|TRBD2
CSARESGTKEQYF
TGCAGTGCTAGAGAGAGCGGGACCAAGGAGCAGTACTTC
>few|TRBJ2-1|TRBV30|NA
CAWRTVGGSYNEQFF
TGTGCCTGGAGGACGGTCGGGGGCTCCTACAATGAGCAGTTCTTC
>NA|TRBJ2-7|TRBV20-1|TRBD2
CSAQPLAAFYEQYF
TGCAGTGCGCAACCCCTAGCGGCTTTCTACGAGCAGTACTTC
>few|TRBJ2-3|TRBV11-2|TRBD1
CASSLTRGTGPTDTQYF
TGTGCCAGCAGCCTAACGAGAGGGACAGGACCCACAGATACGCAGTATTTT
>NA|TRBJ2-3|TRBV5-1|NA
CASSLGSTALTDTQYF
TGCGCCAGCAGCTTAGGATCGACAGCGTTGACAGATACGCAGTATTTT
>few|TRBJ2-2|TRBV4-2|TRBD2
CASSLGTSGRGTGELFF
TGTGCCAGCAGCCTCGGGACTAGCGGGAGGGGTACCGGGGAGCTGTTTTTT
>NA|TRBJ1-2|TRBV3-1|NA
CASSGRASNYGYTF
TGTGCCAGCAGCGGCAGGGCCTCTAACTATGGCTACACCTTC
>NA|TRBJ2-2|TRBV7-6|TRBD2
CASSSSLAGGPVGELFF
TGTGCCAGCAGTTCAAGTCTAGCGGGGGGGCCGGTCGGGGAGCTGTTTTTT
>NA|TRBJ1-2|TRBV25-1|NA
CASSGVPGHADYGYAF
TGTGCCAGCAGTGGGGTACCGGGACACGCAGACTATGGCTACGCCTTC
>NA|TRBJ2-1|TRBV18|TRBD2
CASSPWIPTSGSSEQFF
TGTGCCAGCTCACCATGGATTCCGACTAGCGGGAGCAGCGAGCAGTTCTTC
>NA|TRBJ2-1|TRBV3-1|TRBD2
CASSQDPLAGAQETQFF
TGTGCCAGCAGCCAAGATCCCCTAGCGGGTGCGCAAGAGACCCAGTTCTTC
>few|TRBJ1-5|TRBV6-6|NA
CASTLSGFYRDQPQHF
TGTGCCAGCACCCTGTCAGGTTTCTATAGGGATCAGCCCCAGCATTTT
>few|TRBJ2-7|TRBV20-1|NA
CSARVRGRAPDEQYF
TGCAGTGCTAGAGTTCGAGGCAGGGCCCCCGACGAGCAGTACTTC
>NA|TRBJ2-7|TRBV20-1|TRBD2
CSARDLTSGRYEQYF
TGCAGTGCTAGAGACTTGACTAGCGGGAGATACGAGCAGTACTTC
>few|TRBJ1-1|TRBV9|NA
CASSAGTGTEAFF
TGTGCCAGCAGCGCCGGGACGGGCACTGAAGCTTTCTTT
>few|TRBJ1-5|TRBV6-6|NA
CASSSVRNGNQPQHF
TGTGCCAGCAGCTCTGTAAGGAATGGCAATCAGCCCCAGCATTTT
>NA|TRBJ1-4|TRBV9|NA
CASSPAGTLATNEKLFF
TGTGCCAGCAGCCCAGCGGGGACACTTGCAACTAATGAAAAACTGTTTTTT
>many|TRBJ2-7|TRBV29-1|NA
CSATDYRDYEQYF
TGCAGCGCTACCGATTACAGGGACTACGAGCAGTACTTC
>NA|TRBJ2-7|TRBV28|NA
CASPPRAGAGGRPSEQYF
TGTGCCAGCCCCCCCAGGGCGGGGGCTGGGGGGCGGCCATCCGAGCAGTACTTC
>few|TRBJ2-1|TRBV7-9|NA
CASSHIRGTGNEQFF
TGTGCCAGCAGCCATATCCGAGGGACGGGAAATGAGCAGTTCTTC
>NA|TRBJ2-5|TRBV29-1|TRBD2
CSVGGLAAVYQETQYF
TGCAGCGTTGGTGGACTAGCGGCGGTGTACCAAGAGACCCAGTACTTC
>few|TRBJ2-1|TRBV7-2|NA
CASSPSLDYGYEQFF
TGTGCCAGCAGTCCCAGCCTAGACTATGGCTATGAGCAGTTCTTC
>many|TRBJ2-3|TRBV4-3|TRBD2
CASSQERGSADTQYF
TGCGCCAGCAGCCAAGAACGCGGGAGCGCAGATACGCAGTATTTT
>NA|TRBJ2-7|TRBV7-9|NA
CASSCGTTTGEQYF
TGTGCCAGCAGCTGCGGGACAACAACAGGCGAGCAGTACTTC
>few|TRBJ2-7|TRBV18|NA
CASSTMPYEQYF
TGTGCCAGCTCCACCATGCCCTACGAGCAGTACTTC
>few|TRBJ2-1|TRBV2|TRBD2
CASSSGRSGRSSEQFF
TGTGCCAGCAGCTCAGGGCGGAGCGGGAGGTCCAGTGAGCAGTTCTTC
>NA|TRBJ2-2|TRBV28|NA
CASSLLGGGAGELFF
TGTGCCAGCAGCCTCCTGGGGGGCGGGGCCGGGGAGCTGTTTTTT
>NA|TRBJ1-3|TRBV12-3/TRBV12-4|NA
CASSFKAGNTIYF
TGTGCCAGCAGTTTTAAAGCTGGAAACACCATATATTTT
>once|TRBJ2-3|TRBV27|NA
CASSPTQRNTDTQYF
TGTGCCAGCAGTCCTACACAGAGAAACACAGATACGCAGTATTTT
>many|TRBJ2-5|TRBV20-1|TRBD1
CSALDRVGQETQYF
TGCAGTGCTTTAGACAGGGTCGGCCAAGAGACCCAGTACTTC
>many|TRBJ2-7|TRBV5-1|TRBD1
CASSLEPGQGRDYEQYF
TGCGCCAGCAGCTTGGAACCCGGACAGGGGAGAGACTACGAGCAGTACTTC
>NA|TRBJ2-5|TRBV5-5|NA
CASSFGTIRETQYF
TGTGCCAGCAGCTTCGGGACAATCAGAGAGACCCAGTACTTC
>many|TRBJ2-7|TRBV5-1|TRBD1
CASSYQTGVEQYF
TGCGCCAGCAGCTATCAGACAGGGGTTGAGCAGTACTTC
>few|TRBJ2-3|TRBV11-2|TRBD1
CASSSQGKRTDTQYF
TGTGCCAGCAGCTCACAGGGGAAACGCACAGATACGCAGTATTTT
>NA|TRBJ2-7|TRBV12-3/TRBV12-4|NA
CASSFGAGPPYEQYF
NA
>many|TRBJ2-5|TRBV20-1|NA
CSASSSWETQYF
TGCAGTGCTAGTTCCAGCTGGGAGACCCAGTACTTC
>NA|TRBJ2-7|TRBV7-2|TRBD1
CASSLQGQVSYEQYF
TGTGCCAGCAGCTTACAGGGACAGGTGTCCTACGAGCAGTACTTC
>NA|TRBJ2-2|TRBV10-1|TRBD2
CASRLGLAGELFF
TGCGCCAGCAGGCTCGGACTAGCCGGGGAGCTGTTTTTT
>many|TRBJ1-5|TRBV12-3/TRBV12-4|NA
CASSPPQHF
TGTGCCAGCAGTCCCCCCCAGCATTTT
>many|TRBJ2-7|TRBV6-1|TRBD1
CAAGVDKSWDSSYEQYF
TGTGCCGCAGGAGTGGACAAGTCATGGGACAGCTCCTACGAGCAGTACTTC
>NA|TRBJ1-1|TRBV27|TRBD1
CASSTTILSGQGVRGEAFF
TGTGCCAGCAGTACCACGATCCTATCGGGACAGGGGGTAAGGGGTGAAGCTTTCTTT
>few|TRBJ2-3|TRBV12-3/TRBV12-4|TRBD2
CASWGEGIGTDTQYF
TGTGCCAGCTGGGGGGAGGGGATTGGCACAGATACGCAGTATTTT
>few|TRBJ2-5|TRBV2|NA
CASSESPGSQETQYF
TGTGCCAGCAGTGAATCGCCGGGGTCCCAAGAGACCCAGTACTTC
>NA|TRBJ2-1|TRBV20-1|NA
CSAKRRIHEQFF
TGCAGTGCTAAACGAAGGATACATGAGCAGTTCTTC